This TCR beta chain was observed in a study of blood T cell repertoires in COVID-19. Overall study: Samples came from the United States, Italy and Spain, spanning acute and convalescent COVID-19. T cells, B-cell-depleted T cells, or PBMCs provided the cDNA or gDNA that served as material.

Patients of the Seattle cohort, enrolled during active infection, were followed longitudinally. Libraries were prepared by immunoSEQ multiplex PCR; TCRdb keeps only in-frame clonotypes and omits some of them. In the table there are some 290,000 clones, approximately 87% of which are singletons. The source is a woman in her thirties with COVID-19, enrolled during active disease. Sequenced input: peripheral blood.

The CDR3 DNA reads TGCAGTGACGCAGACACTGAAGCTTTCTTT. Amino acid sequence: CSDADTEAFF. V gene TRBV20-1 combines with J gene TRBJ1-1; D is uncertain. Germline V lookup: CDR1 DFQATT, CDR2 SNEGSKA (reference sequence). The V and J ends lost 7 bases and 3 bases respectively, with 6 bases between them. The length of the CDR3 is 10 residues.